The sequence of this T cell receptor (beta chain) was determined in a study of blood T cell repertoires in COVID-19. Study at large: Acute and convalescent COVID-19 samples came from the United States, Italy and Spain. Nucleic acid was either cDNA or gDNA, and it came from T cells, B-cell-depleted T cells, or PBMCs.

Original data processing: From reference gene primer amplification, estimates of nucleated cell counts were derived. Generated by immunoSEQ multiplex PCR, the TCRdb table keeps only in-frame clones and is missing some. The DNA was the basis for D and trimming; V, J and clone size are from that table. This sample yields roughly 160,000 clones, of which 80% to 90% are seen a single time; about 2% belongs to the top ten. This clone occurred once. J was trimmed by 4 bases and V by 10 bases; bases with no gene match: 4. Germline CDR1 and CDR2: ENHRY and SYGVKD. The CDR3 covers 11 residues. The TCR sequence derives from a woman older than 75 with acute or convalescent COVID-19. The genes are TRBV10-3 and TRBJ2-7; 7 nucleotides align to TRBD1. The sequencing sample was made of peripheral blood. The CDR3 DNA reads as TGTGCCACGCAGGGGGTTTACGAGCAGTACTTC. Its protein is CATQGVYEQYF.